These 8 T cell receptor beta chains were sequenced from one sample in a study of early T cells in non-severe SARS-CoV-2 infection. TCRdb re-derived calls from the 5' RACE reads in MiXCR, one entry per CDR3 protein. The data show 30,000 to 40,000 distinct CDR3 sequences, more than 5% seen once. Input material: whole blood. Receptor source: an adult who was a healthcare worker with PCR-confirmed SARS-CoV-2 infection or an uninfected control (not recorded which).

Ten or more counts support this clonotype. V usage is TRBV19 and J usage is TRBJ2-3; D gene unclear. CDR3 size: 15 residues. V lost 3 bases and J 0 bases, leaving 10 bases between the germline ends. Germline CDR1 reads LNHDA; CDR2 reads SQIVND (reference sequence). In DNA, the CDR3 is TGTGCCAGTAGTATCGGTGGGGTAAGCACAGATACGCAGTATTTT. This codes for CASSIGGVSTDTQYF. Full variable domain (outside the CDR3, taken from reference TRBV19 and TRBJ2-3): DGGITQSPKYLFRKEGQNVTLSCEQNLNHDAMYWYRQDPGQGLRLIYYSQIVNDFQKGDIAEGYSVSREKKESFPLTVTSAQKNPTAFYLCASSIGGVSTDTQYFGPGTRLTVL.

This clonotype was seen many times. The chain employs TRBV9 and TRBJ2-5; D remains ambiguous. With 0 bases removed from V and 2 bases from J, the gap between germline ends came to 8 bases. Germline lookup yields CDR1 SGDLS and CDR2 YYNGEE. The CDR3 is 14 residues long. This CDR3 is CASSVVDKQETQYF. The CDR3, as DNA: TGTGCCAGCAGCGTAGTTGACAAGCAAGAGACCCAGTACTTC.

This clonotype occurred many times. The genes are TRBV5-1 and TRBJ1-1; 9 nucleotides line up with TRBD1. CDR3 size: 15 residues. Unmatched junction bases numbered 3, after V lost 0 bases and J lost 3 bases. Germline values: CDR1 SGHRS, CDR2 YFSETQ. CDR3 protein: CASSLEGQGYTEAFF. The CDR3 bases are TGCGCCAGCAGCTTGGAAGGACAGGGGTACACTGAAGCTTTCTTT.

This clonotype appeared a few times. The V gene is TRBV2, the J gene TRBJ2-1; 10 bases are a match to TRBD2. V was pared by 3 bases and J by 7 bases, with 6 bases of the junction left unmatched. The germline CDR1 and CDR2 sequences are SNHLY and FYNNEI. The CDR3 runs 15 residues. The CDR3 bases are TGTGCCAGCAGTGATAAAGCGGGGGGGCGGAATGAGCAGTTCTTC. Translation: CASSDKAGGRNEQFF.

This clonotype was recorded at least ten times. V is TRBV6-1 and J is TRBJ2-7, with TRBD1 matching over 8 bases. V shed 7 bases and J 0 bases; nucleotides not matched to a gene: 8. This CDR3 has 15 amino acids. The germline V gene encodes CDR1 MNHNS and CDR2 SASEGT. DNA for the CDR3: TGTGCCAGCATACAAGGACAGGGATTCTCCTACGAGCAGTACTTC. Amino acid sequence: CASIQGQGFSYEQYF.

This clonotype was counted ten times or more. The V gene is TRBV7-2, the J gene TRBJ2-1; the match to TRBD2 covers 9 bases. The germline gives CDR1 SGHTA, CDR2 FQGNSA. The length of the CDR3 is 15 residues. V lost 6 bases to trimming and J lost 9 bases; unmatched junction nucleotides: 12. In DNA, the CDR3 is TGTGCCAGCAGTCAAAGCGGACCTAGCGGGGCTGAGCAGTTCTTC. It encodes CASSQSGPSGAEQFF.

This clonotype showed up many times. The V gene is TRBV2, the J gene TRBJ1-1; D may be TRBD1 (5 bases). V lost 6 bases, J lost 9 bases, and 14 bases lay in between. The CDR3 runs 12 residues. CDR1 is SNHLY and CDR2 is FYNNEI in the germline V gene. The CDR3 region is CASRPGGDKAFF. Written as DNA, the CDR3 is TGTGCCAGCAGGCCCGGGGGAGATAAAGCTTTCTTT.

This chain connects TRBV20-1 to TRBJ2-7, with D unclear. This CDR3 has 11 residues. Trimming left V 1 base short and J 5 bases short, with 6 bases between. Germline V gene sequence: CDR1 DFQATT, CDR2 SNEGSKA (reference sequence). The CDR3 region has the DNA TGCAGTGCTAGAGTTAGGAACGAGCAGTACTTC. Translating it yields CSARVRNEQYF.